The next 7 T cell receptor beta chains were all read from a single sample in a study of blood T cell repertoires in COVID-19. Sequencing used immunoSEQ multiplex PCR; TCRdb keeps in-frame clones, though not all of them. The sample includes 35,000 or so clones, approximately 90% of them seen just once. Sequencing was done on a sample of peripheral blood. The receptors come from a man aged 55 to 69 with active or convalescent COVID-19.

This rearrangement joins TRBV18 to TRBJ1-5; 11 bases fit TRBD1. The junction had 2 bases not matched to a gene; V was cut back by 0 bases and J by 7 bases. The CDR3 length is 15 residues. In germline, CDR1 is KGHSH, CDR2 LQKENI. The CDR3 DNA follows: TGTGCCAGCTCACCACCCGGGACAGGGGGACAGCCCCAGCATTTT. Its translation is CASSPPGTGGQPQHF.

This clone came up a few times. The chain joins TRBV28 to TRBJ2-1; TRBD2 aligns across 13 bases. The CDR3 sequence is 14 residues long. With V trimmed by 5 bases and J by 15 bases, 10 bases remained unmatched. The germline gives CDR1 MDHEN, CDR2 SYDVKM. CDR3: CASSGLAGELEMFF. The CDR3 DNA reads TGTGCCAGCAGTGGACTAGCGGGAGAACTCGAGATGTTCTTC. The complete variable domain, with remaining parts taken from reference TRBV28 and TRBJ2-1, reads DVKVTQSSRYLVKRTGEKVFLECVQDMDHENMFWYRQDPGLGLRLIYFSYDVKMKEKGDIPEGYSVSREKKERFSLILESASTNQTSMYLCASSGLAGELEMFFGPGTRLTVL.

J is TRBJ2-6 and V is TRBV27; D may be TRBD1 (6 bases). The CDR3 covers 17 residues. CDR1 is MNHEY and CDR2 is SMNVEV in the germline V gene (reference sequence). Trimming stripped 10 bases from V and 0 bases from J, with 19 bases between. Written as DNA, the CDR3 is TGTGCCACCATTACCGACAGGATTGTCTCTGGGGCCAACGTCCTGACTTTC. This encodes CATITDRIVSGANVLTF.

The chain couples TRBV11-2 to TRBJ1-1; D unresolved. Deletions cut 5 bases from V and 8 bases from J, with 12 bases between. Germline CDR1 SGHAT, CDR2 FQNNGV. This CDR3 is 12 amino acids long. CDR3 residues: CASSALGREAFF. The CDR3 nucleotides are TGTGCCAGCAGCGCCCTGGGCAGGGAAGCTTTCTTT.

J is TRBJ1-1 and V is TRBV7-9; D is undetermined. This CDR3 is 13 amino acids long. V lost 8 bases and J lost 0, with 10 bases in between. Germline V gene sequence: CDR1 SEHNR, CDR2 FQNEAQ (reference sequence). As DNA, the CDR3 is TGTGCCAGCGTTTTACAGATGAACACTGAAGCTTTCTTT. Amino acids: CASVLQMNTEAFF.

V usage is TRBV7-2 and J usage is TRBJ1-2; 7 positions agree with TRBD1. V lost 1 base, J lost 8 bases, and 4 bases stayed unmatched. Germline-derived CDR1 and CDR2 are SGHTA and FQGNSA. The CDR3 length is 13 residues. The CDR3 coding sequence is TGTGCCAGCAGCTTAGACAGGGGCGGAGGCTACACCTTC. It specifies CASSLDRGGGYTF.

The chain employs TRBV5-1 and TRBJ1-4; 8 positions match TRBD1. The germline V gene has CDR1 SGHRS and CDR2 YFSETQ. Unmatched junction bases numbered 11, after V lost 4 bases and J lost 3 bases. This CDR3 is built from 17 residues. The CDR3 sequence: CASSKGQGVAANEKLFF. The CDR3 bases are TGCGCCAGCAGCAAAGGACAGGGCGTTGCTGCTAATGAAAAACTGTTTTTT. The whole variable domain, filled in from reference TRBV5-1 and TRBJ1-4, reads KAGVTQTPRYLIKTRGQQVTLSCSPISGHRSVSWYQQTPGQGLQFLFEYFSETQRNKGNFPGRFSGRQFSNSRSEMNVSTLELGDSALYLCASSKGQGVAANEKLFFGSGTQLSVL.